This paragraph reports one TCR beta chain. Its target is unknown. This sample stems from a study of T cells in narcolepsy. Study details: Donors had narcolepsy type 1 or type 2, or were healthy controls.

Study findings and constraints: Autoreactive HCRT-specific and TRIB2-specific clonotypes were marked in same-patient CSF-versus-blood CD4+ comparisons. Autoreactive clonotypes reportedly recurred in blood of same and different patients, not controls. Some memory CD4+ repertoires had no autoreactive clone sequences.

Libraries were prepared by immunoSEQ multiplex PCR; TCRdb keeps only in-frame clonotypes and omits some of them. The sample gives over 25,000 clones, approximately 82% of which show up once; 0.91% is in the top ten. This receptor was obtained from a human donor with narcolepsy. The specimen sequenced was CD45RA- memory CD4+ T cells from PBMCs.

The CDR3 here is CASRQGTNEKLFF. The CDR3, as DNA: TGTGCCAGCAGACAGGGAACTAATGAAAAACTGTTTTTT. The V gene is TRBV6-1, the J gene TRBJ1-4; possibly TRBD1 for D (6 bases). The germline CDR1 and CDR2 sequences are MNHNS and SASEGT. This CDR3 region has 13 residues. The V end was cut by 6 bases, the J end by 1 base, with 6 bases between.